The 25 T cell receptor beta chains below all came from one sample that was sequenced in a study of shared clonotypes between healthy human individuals. Clones were read by immunoSEQ multiplex PCR, and TCRdb kept only the in-frame ones, dropping some. In the table there are around 2.5 million clones, 80% to 95% of which are singletons. The sequencing sample was made of naive CD4+ T cells from PBMCs. Subset here: CD45RA+ positively selected. These receptors all come from a man between 18 and 35 years old in good health. Some clones in this sample may be carry-over from other donors' samples.

This sequence joins TRBV14 and TRBJ2-2, with TRBD1 as a possible D gene (6 bases). The CDR3 is made up of 15 amino acids. From germline, CDR1 is SGHDN and CDR2 FVKESK. V was trimmed by 3 bases and J by 6 bases, leaving 14 bases between them. CDR3 in DNA: TGTGCCAGCAGCCACCCGGGACATTCTCCCGGGGAGCTGTTTTTT. It encodes CASSHPGHSPGELFF.

The chain uses TRBV30 and TRBJ2-7; the D gene is possibly TRBD1 (6 bases). The CDR3 is 13 residues long. Germline CDR1 GTSNPN, CDR2 SVGIG (reference sequence). V gave up 3 bases and J gave up 5 bases, with 14 bases separating them. As DNA, the CDR3 is TGTGCCTGGAGGACAACAGGGACCCACGAGCAGTACTTC. Translation gives CAWRTTGTHEQYF.

This clone was recorded only once. The chain recombines TRBV9 with TRBJ2-2; D is possibly TRBD1 or TRBD2 (6 bases each). The V end lost 1 base, the J end lost 0 bases, and 10 bases lay between the germline ends. This CDR3 has 16 amino acids. Germline-derived CDR1 and CDR2 are SGDLS and YYNGEE. CDR3 in amino acids: CASSVYGGTNTGELFF. The CDR3 nucleotides are TGTGCCAGCAGCGTATACGGGGGCACGAACACCGGGGAGCTGTTTTTT.

This sequence joins TRBV10-3 and TRBJ1-1; D is unclear. V dropped 8 bases and J dropped 0 bases, with 13 bases sitting between them. The CDR3 runs 14 residues. Germline lookup yields CDR1 ENHRY and CDR2 SYGVKD. CDR3 nucleotide sequence: TGTGCCATCGGCCTTCGGGCGGTGAACACTGAAGCTTTCTTT. It yields the protein CAIGLRAVNTEAFF.

V and J are TRBV5-4 and TRBJ2-7; 7 bases map to TRBD1. This CDR3 has 14 amino acids. Losses at the gene ends were 4 bases for V and 2 bases for J; bases not matched to a gene: 6. From germline, CDR1 is SGHNT and CDR2 YYREEE (reference sequence). The CDR3 coding sequence is TGTGCCAGCAGCGTTCCGGGACAGACCTACGAGCAGTACTTC. Protein sequence: CASSVPGQTYEQYF.

This rearrangement joins TRBV6-1 to TRBJ2-3; 8 bases match TRBD1. This CDR3 spans 15 amino acids. V was clipped by 6 bases and J by 6 bases; unmatched bases: 11. The germline V gene has CDR1 MNHNS and CDR2 SASEGT. This chain's CDR3 is CASRSTGAGADTQYF. Here the CDR3 DNA reads TGTGCCAGCAGGTCGACAGGGGCTGGGGCGGATACGCAGTATTTT.

CDR3 amino acids: CASSLGIGGSGYNEQFF. Here the CDR3 DNA reads TGTGCCAGCAGCTTAGGTATTGGCGGGAGTGGCTACAATGAGCAGTTCTTC. J is TRBJ2-1 and V is TRBV7-6; 7 positions match TRBD2. This CDR3 is 17 amino acids long. CDR1 and CDR2 from the germline V gene are SGHVS and FNYEAQ. J was trimmed by 3 bases and V by 1 base; bases with no gene match: 9.

The chain has TRBV6-5 and TRBJ1-2, with D perhaps TRBD1 (5 bases). Trimming took 6 bases from V and 8 from J, leaving 10 bases between them. The length of the CDR3 is 11 residues. In germline, CDR1 is MNHEY, CDR2 SVGAGI. The CDR3 reads CASRGVGGYTF. The CDR3 bases are TGTGCCAGCAGGGGGGTGGGAGGCTACACCTTC.

The rearrangement uses TRBV5-1 and TRBJ2-1, with 8 bases lining up with TRBD2. The CDR3 extends over 15 amino acids. CDR1 and CDR2 (germline): SGHRS, YFSETQ. V shed 3 bases, J shed 2 bases, and the junction held 4 bases outside the gene matches. For the CDR3, the DNA is TGCGCCAGCAGCTCGACGACTAGCGCCTACAATGAGCAGTTCTTC. Its translation is CASSSTTSAYNEQFF.

The chain has TRBV28 and TRBJ1-2, with 9 positions matching TRBD1. The CDR3 runs to 12 residues. Germline assignment: CDR1 MDHEN and CDR2 SYDVKM. With 6 bases clipped from V and 14 bases from J, the junction kept 10 bases outside the gene matches. CDR3 sequence reads: CASRAGQGPKTF. The CDR3 bases are TGTGCCAGCAGGGCGGGACAGGGACCCAAAACCTTC.

Notes on this clone: The same CDR3 is also encoded by other DNA sequences in this sample. This chain connects TRBV19 to TRBJ1-2, with D possibly being TRBD1 (5 bases). Looked up from germline, CDR1 is LNHDA and CDR2 is SQIVND (reference sequence). The CDR3 extends over 12 amino acids. V lost 6 bases and J lost 3, with 8 bases in between. This CDR3 is CASSTRDYGYTF. DNA of the CDR3: TGTGCCAGTAGCACCAGGGACTATGGCTACACCTTC.

The V call is TRBV6-1, the J call TRBJ2-5, with D maybe TRBD2 (6 bases). Trimming took 2 bases from V and 5 from J, leaving 9 bases between them. The CDR3 length is 13 residues. Germline assignment: CDR1 MNHNS and CDR2 SASEGT. The CDR3, as DNA: TGTGCCAGCAGTGAACGGGCGGGGGAGACCCAGTACTTC. Residues: CASSERAGETQYF.

This clone was seen just once. Other nucleotide sequences in the sample specify the same CDR3. The CDR3 DNA reads TGCGCCAGCAGTTCAACGTCCCAAGAGACCCAGTACTTC. Translating it yields CASSSTSQETQYF. This sequence joins TRBV5-1 and TRBJ2-5; D remains unclear. Trimming left V 5 bases short and J 1 base short, with 9 bases between. The CDR3 contains 13 residues. CDR1 is SGHRS, CDR2 YFSETQ, per germline.

The chain joins TRBV29-1 to TRBJ1-3; possible D gene TRBD1, 6 bases. CDR3 length equals 12 residues. Trimming cost V 7 bases and J 4 bases, with 11 bases left between them. Germline-derived CDR1 and CDR2 are SQVTM and ANQGSEA. Here the CDR3 DNA reads TGCAGCGCTCGGACAGAGGGAAACACCATATATTTT. Amino acids: CSARTEGNTIYF.

This chain joins TRBV9 and TRBJ2-3, with 8 bases aligning to TRBD1. V shed 4 bases, J shed 4 bases, and the junction held 5 bases outside the gene matches. Per the germline V gene, CDR1 is SGDLS and CDR2 is YYNGEE. The CDR3 totals 14 residues. This chain's CDR3 is CASSPRQGSDTQYF. In DNA, the CDR3 is TGTGCCAGCAGCCCCCGACAGGGGTCAGATACGCAGTATTTT.

This clone showed up just a few times. This chain uses TRBV7-9 with TRBJ1-2, with no clear D. V was cut by 2 bases and J by 3 bases, with 7 bases left in between. The CDR3 has 13 amino acids. Germline V gene lookup returns CDR1 SEHNR and CDR2 FQNEAQ (reference sequence). CDR3 in amino acids: CASSLKGDYGYTF. CDR3 DNA sequence: TGTGCCAGCAGCTTAAAGGGTGACTATGGCTACACCTTC.

The chain links TRBV28 to TRBJ1-5; D gene unclear. The CDR3 extends over 15 amino acids. Germline values: CDR1 MDHEN, CDR2 SYDVKM. Deletions cut 3 bases from V and 3 bases from J, with 12 bases between. CDR3: CASSFPGGNNQPQHF. CDR3 bases: TGTGCCAGCAGTTTTCCGGGCGGTAACAATCAGCCCCAGCATTTT.

This clone was observed a few times. The chain is built from TRBV5-4 and TRBJ1-2; TRBD1 aligns across 8 bases. Germline V gene sequence: CDR1 SGHNT, CDR2 YYREEE (reference sequence). The CDR3 sequence is 16 residues long. V shed 4 bases, J shed 4 bases, and the junction held 12 bases outside the gene matches. This CDR3 reads CASSPVSGGLGYGYTF. The DNA for the CDR3 is TGTGCCAGCAGCCCGGTATCAGGGGGCCTAGGCTATGGCTACACCTTC.

This clone was observed a single time. V is TRBV4-1 and J is TRBJ2-3; 15 bases are shared with TRBD2. Germline trimming cut 4 bases from V and 0 bases from J; bases unmatched to any gene: 8. Germline CDR1 reads MGHRA; CDR2 reads YSYEKL. The CDR3 consists of 19 residues. The CDR3: CASSRGLAGGPTSTDTQYF. In DNA form, the CDR3 reads TGCGCCAGCAGCCGGGGACTAGCGGGAGGACCCACTAGCACAGATACGCAGTATTTT.

The J gene is TRBJ2-7, the V gene TRBV7-2; TRBD2 is a possible D gene (6 bases). V was cut by 5 bases and J by 4 bases, with 18 bases left in between. The CDR3 contains 15 residues. Germline V gene data show CDR1 as SGHTA and CDR2 as FQGNSA. The CDR3 DNA reads TGTGCCAGCAGCCCCCAGTTAGCGGCTAATTACGAGCAGTACTTC. It is translated as CASSPQLAANYEQYF.

The gene calls are TRBV5-4 and TRBJ2-5; 9 bases match TRBD2. This CDR3 is 15 amino acids long. Germline V CDR1 and CDR2: SGHNT, YYREEE (reference sequence). Trimming cost V 0 bases and J 4 bases; bases outside gene matches: 4. The CDR3 sequence: CASSLVAGGPETQYF. CDR3 DNA: TGTGCCAGCAGCTTGGTTGCGGGAGGGCCAGAGACCCAGTACTTC. The whole variable domain, remainder taken from reference TRBV5-4 and TRBJ2-5, is ETGVTQSPTHLIKTRGQQVTLRCSSQSGHNTVSWYQQALGQGPQFIFQYYREEENGRGNFPPRFSGLQFPNYSSELNVNALELDDSALYLCASSLVAGGPETQYFGPGTRLLVL.

The chain couples TRBV19 to TRBJ2-1; 7 bases line up with TRBD2. This CDR3 has 14 amino acids. The germline V gene has CDR1 LNHDA and CDR2 SQIVND (reference sequence). V gave up 5 bases and J gave up 10 bases; unmatched junction bases: 11. The CDR3 DNA sequence: TGTGCCAGTAGTTCCCCCCGAACTAGCGCCGAGCAGTTCTTC. It encodes CASSSPRTSAEQFF.

The chain recombines TRBV30 with TRBJ2-3, with D possibly matching TRBD2 (6 bases). V lost 1 base to trimming and J lost 0 bases, with 26 bases between them. Germline V gene lookup returns CDR1 GTSNPN and CDR2 SVGIG (reference sequence). The CDR3 runs 20 residues. The CDR3 protein is CAWSGLGDFFLRPSTDTQYF. CDR3 bases: TGTGCCTGGAGTGGCCTTGGGGACTTTTTCCTCCGCCCAAGCACAGATACGCAGTATTTT.

J is TRBJ2-1 and V is TRBV18; the match to TRBD1 covers 10 bases. The V segment lost 6 bases and the J segment 9 bases; nucleotides outside the gene matches: 11. The CDR3 consists of 15 residues. The germline gives CDR1 KGHSH, CDR2 LQKENI. CDR3 sequence: CASSVGTGAGSEQFF. Written as DNA, the CDR3 is TGTGCCAGCTCGGTCGGGACAGGGGCCGGTAGTGAGCAGTTCTTC. Looking up the rest from reference TRBV18 and TRBJ2-1 gives the full variable domain: NAGVMQNPRHLVRRRGQEARLRCSPMKGHSHVYWYRQLPEEGLKFMVYLQKENIIDESGMPKERFSAEFPKEGPSILRIQQVVRGDSAAYFCASSVGTGAGSEQFFGPGTRLTVL.

The V call is TRBV5-1, the J call TRBJ1-2; weak D call: TRBD1 (6 bases). Deletions cut 3 bases from V and 7 bases from J, with 13 bases between. Germline V lookup: CDR1 SGHRS, CDR2 YFSETQ. The CDR3 runs to 13 residues. The CDR3 is CASSSDRLAGYTF. As DNA, the CDR3 is TGCGCCAGCAGCTCTGACAGGCTGGCTGGCTACACCTTC.